This T cell receptor beta chain derives from a study of response to subunit inactivated influenza vaccine. The CDR3 length is 14 residues. CDR1 is PRHDT, CDR2 FYEKMQ, per germline (reference sequence). V lost 5 bases to trimming and J lost 3 bases, with 11 bases between them. This clonotype was seen only a few times. MiXCR, run by TCRdb on the RT-PCR reads, gives a single entry per CDR3 protein. The sample shows 150,000 to 200,000 distinct CDR3 sequences, about an eighth of them seen only once. The sample was also reused in another study, on T cells expressing NK-cell markers. That paper states: A 5'RACE template switching approach incorporating UMIs was used to make TCR beta cDNA.

V gene TRBV13 combines with J gene TRBJ2-1; D unclear. The clonotype was recovered from a man between 45 and 60 years old who received an inactivated influenza vaccine. Specimen: CD8+ T cells sorted from PBMCs, collected approximately 12 days after vaccination. The DNA for the CDR3 is TGTGCCAGCAGCCCACCGACTGTCTACAATGAGCAGTTCTTC. Its protein product is CASSPPTVYNEQFF.